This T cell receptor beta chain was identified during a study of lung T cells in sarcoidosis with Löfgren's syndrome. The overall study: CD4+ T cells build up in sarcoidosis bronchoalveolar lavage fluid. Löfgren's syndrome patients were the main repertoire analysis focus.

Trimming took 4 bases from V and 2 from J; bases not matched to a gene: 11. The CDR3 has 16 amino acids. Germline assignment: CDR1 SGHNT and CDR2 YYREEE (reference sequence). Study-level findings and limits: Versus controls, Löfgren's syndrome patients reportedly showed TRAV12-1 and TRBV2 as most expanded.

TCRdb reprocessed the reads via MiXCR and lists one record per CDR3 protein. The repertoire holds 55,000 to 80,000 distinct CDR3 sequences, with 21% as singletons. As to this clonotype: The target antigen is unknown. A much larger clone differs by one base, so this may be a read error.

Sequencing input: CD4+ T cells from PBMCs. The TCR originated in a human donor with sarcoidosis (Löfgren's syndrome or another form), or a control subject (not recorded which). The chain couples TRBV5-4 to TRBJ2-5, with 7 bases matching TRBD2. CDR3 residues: CASSHLRGAGQETQYF. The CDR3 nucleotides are TGTGCCAGCAGCCACCTTCGAGGAGCGGGGCAAGAGACCCAGTACTTC.